The clone carrying this T cell receptor beta chain has a count of ten or more. The record originates from a study of early T cells in non-severe SARS-CoV-2 infection. About the research overall: Chains were not paired, and sequencing was done on bulk RNA from unsorted whole blood.

In germline, CDR1 is MNHEY, CDR2 SVGEGT. V lost 3 bases and J lost 13; bases outside the gene matches: 8. This CDR3 has 12 residues. Unique molecular identifiers were affixed to single, distinct cDNA molecules. TCRdb re-called the 5' RACE reads with MiXCR, one entry per CDR3 protein. The sample includes some 71,000 distinct CDR3 sequences, 10% seen only once; the top ten take about 14%. The sequence came from an adult who was a healthcare worker with PCR-confirmed SARS-CoV-2 infection or an uninfected control (not recorded which). Here the sequenced sample was whole blood, taken at baseline. The gene calls are TRBV6-2 or TRBV6-3 and TRBJ1-1; 7 bases map to TRBD1. The CDR3 spells CASSYEGARGFF. CDR3 sequence (DNA): TGTGCCAGCAGTTATGAGGGGGCGCGGGGTTTCTTT.